The TCR beta chain described here comes from a study of regulatory T cells in long-lasting Graves disease. Study-wide findings and caveats: Persistent cases of Graves' showed reduced TCR diversity relative to newly diagnosed patients. New patients shared fewer public clonotypes (about 1,000) than persistent patients did (more than 2,500).

Time point indicated: persistent/refractory GD, antithyroid drugs over 5 years with positive TRAb. Preparation of the TCR library used RNA extracted from PBMCs. Building the TCR beta libraries relied on iRepertoire HTBI primers, and CDR3 regions underwent Arm-PCR. TCRdb passed the multiplex PCR reads through MiXCR, listing each CDR3 protein once. The table has around 400,000 distinct CDR3 sequences, around 20% seen once; the top ten hold roughly 13%. This CDR3 spans 15 amino acids. V was cut by 5 bases and J by 1 base, with 12 bases left in between. This clonotype came up many times. As yet, its antigen is unknown.

The sample was peripheral blood mononuclear cells (PBMCs), taken when the disease was refractory, from a patient treated with antithyroid drugs. The chain recombines TRBV12-3 or TRBV12-4 with TRBJ2-1; the D gene could be TRBD1 or TRBD2 (5 bases each). This TCR derives from a female donor with Graves disease. CDR3: CASSRRDQSYNEQFF. CDR3 DNA: TGTGCCAGCAGTCGCCGGGACCAATCCTACAATGAGCAGTTCTTC.